This T cell receptor (beta chain) derives from a study of T cell responses to AZD1222 COVID-19 vaccine. CDR3 length equals 14 residues. Germline CDR1 MNHEY, CDR2 SVGAGI. Between the trimmed V and J ends, which lost 8 bases and 7 bases, there was a span of 20 bases. Some clones are missing from TCRdb's copy, which holds only in-frame ones; the method was immunoSEQ multiplex PCR. The top ten clones hold around 4.5% of a sample with 100,000 to 130,000 clones, roughly 87% of them seen once. The sample holds a few counts of this clone. The sequence derives from an adult in good health. The chain combines TRBV6-5 with TRBJ1-2; the D gene is possibly TRBD1 (5 bases). The sample consisted of peripheral blood, taken on day 0 of AZD1222 vaccination. The CDR3 region is CASQAEALGGGYTF. The CDR3, as DNA: TGTGCCAGCCAGGCAGAAGCCCTTGGGGGTGGCTACACCTTC.